A single sample is the source of the 4 T cell receptor beta chains below, sequenced in a study of blood T cell repertoires in COVID-19. TCRdb's table, derived via immunoSEQ multiplex PCR, lists solely in-frame clones and lacks some. Of approximately 4,000 clones in the sample, around nine tenths were seen once. The sample taken for sequencing was peripheral blood. These TCRs come from a woman in her sixties or seventies with active COVID-19.

The gene calls are TRBV9 and TRBJ2-3; maybe TRBD2 (6 bases). V shed 1 base and J shed 2 bases, with 17 bases lying between them. The CDR3 runs 17 residues. Germline loops: CDR1 SGDLS, CDR2 YYNGEE. The CDR3 bases are TGTGCCAGCAGCGTATCGACCAGCGGGCAGATCACAGATACGCAGTATTTT. This encodes CASSVSTSGQITDTQYF. Full variable domain (missing parts from reference TRBV9 and TRBJ2-3): DSGVTQTPKHLITATGQRVTLRCSPRSGDLSVYWYQQSLDQGLQFLIQYYNGEERAKGNILERFSAQQFPDLHSELNLSSLELGDSALYFCASSVSTSGQITDTQYFGPGTRLTVL.

Regarding this clone: The junction departs from the called germline gene at one end, perhaps through a read error. The gene calls are TRBV9 and TRBJ2-7, with 9 bases fitting TRBD2. CDR3 length: 12 residues. Germline assignment: CDR1 SGDLS and CDR2 YYNGEE. CDR3 protein: CASSVGESGGNF. The CDR3 nucleotides read TGTGCCAGCAGCGTAGGGGAGAGCGGGGGGAACTTC.

The CDR3 nucleotides are TGTGCCAGCAGCAAATATATCAGCGAGCAGTACTTC. Translation gives CASSKYISEQYF. This chain connects TRBV21-1 to TRBJ2-7; the table's D call, TRBD1, was not checked against the DNA. TRBV21-1 is marked as a pseudogene. This CDR3 spans 12 amino acids.

The J gene is TRBJ1-3, the V gene TRBV27; D gene ambiguous. Germline CDR1 MNHEY, CDR2 SMNVEV (reference sequence). The CDR3 is 14 residues long. V was trimmed by 5 bases and J by 0 bases, leaving 8 bases between them. Here the CDR3 reads CASSVGHSGNTIYF. CDR3 DNA: TGTGCCAGCAGTGTGGGCCACTCTGGAAACACCATATATTTT.